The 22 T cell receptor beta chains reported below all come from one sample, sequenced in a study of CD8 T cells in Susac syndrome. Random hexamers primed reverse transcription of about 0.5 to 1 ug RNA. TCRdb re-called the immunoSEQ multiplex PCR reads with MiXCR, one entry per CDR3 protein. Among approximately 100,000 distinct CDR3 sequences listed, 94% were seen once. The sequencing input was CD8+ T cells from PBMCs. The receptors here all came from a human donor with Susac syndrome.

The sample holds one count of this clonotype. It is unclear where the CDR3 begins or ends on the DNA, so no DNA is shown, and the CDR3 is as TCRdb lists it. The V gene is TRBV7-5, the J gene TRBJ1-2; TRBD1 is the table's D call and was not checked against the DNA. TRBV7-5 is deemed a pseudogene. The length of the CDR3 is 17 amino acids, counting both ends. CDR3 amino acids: CISVPEAYKGAGYGYTF.

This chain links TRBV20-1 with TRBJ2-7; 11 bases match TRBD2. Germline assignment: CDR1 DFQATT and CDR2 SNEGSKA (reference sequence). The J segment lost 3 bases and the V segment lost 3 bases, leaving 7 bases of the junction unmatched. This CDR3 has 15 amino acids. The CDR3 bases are TGCAGTGCTAGGGCTAGCGGGGGGCAATTCTACGAGCAGTACTTC. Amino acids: CSARASGGQFYEQYF.

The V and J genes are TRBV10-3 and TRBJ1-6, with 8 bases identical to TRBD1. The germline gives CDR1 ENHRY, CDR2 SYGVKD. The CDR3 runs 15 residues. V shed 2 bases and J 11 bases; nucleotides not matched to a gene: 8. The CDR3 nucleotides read TGTGCCATCAGTGAGGGACAGGGAGTTTTGACACCCCTCCACTTT. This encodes CAISEGQGVLTPLHF.

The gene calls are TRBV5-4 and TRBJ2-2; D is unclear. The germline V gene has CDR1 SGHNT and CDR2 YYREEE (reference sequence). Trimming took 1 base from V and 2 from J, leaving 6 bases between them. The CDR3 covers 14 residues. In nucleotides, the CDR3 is TGTGCCAGCAGCTTGCTCAAAAACACCGGGGAGCTGTTTTTT. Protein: CASSLLKNTGELFF. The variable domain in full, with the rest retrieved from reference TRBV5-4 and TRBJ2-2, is ETGVTQSPTHLIKTRGQQVTLRCSSQSGHNTVSWYQQALGQGPQFIFQYYREEENGRGNFPPRFSGLQFPNYSSELNVNALELDDSALYLCASSLLKNTGELFFGEGSRLTVL.

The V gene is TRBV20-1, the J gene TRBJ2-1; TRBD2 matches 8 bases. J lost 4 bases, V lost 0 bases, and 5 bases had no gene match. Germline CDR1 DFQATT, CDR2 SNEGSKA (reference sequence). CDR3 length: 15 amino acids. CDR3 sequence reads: CSARDPGGVYNEQFF. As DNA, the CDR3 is TGCAGTGCTAGAGATCCGGGGGGGGTTTACAATGAGCAGTTCTTC.

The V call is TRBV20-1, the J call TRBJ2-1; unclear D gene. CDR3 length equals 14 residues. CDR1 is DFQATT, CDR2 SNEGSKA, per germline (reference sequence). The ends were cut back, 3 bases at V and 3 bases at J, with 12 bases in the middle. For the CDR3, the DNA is TGCAGTGCTAGTTCGGGCGGACGCTACAATGAGCAGTTCTTC. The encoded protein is CSASSGGRYNEQFF.

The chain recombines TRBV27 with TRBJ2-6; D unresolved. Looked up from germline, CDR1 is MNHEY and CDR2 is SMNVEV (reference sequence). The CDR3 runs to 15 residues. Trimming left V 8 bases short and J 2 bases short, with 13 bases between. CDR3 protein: CASGLTDPGANVLTF. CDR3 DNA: TGTGCCAGCGGGTTAACAGATCCTGGGGCCAACGTCCTGACTTTC.

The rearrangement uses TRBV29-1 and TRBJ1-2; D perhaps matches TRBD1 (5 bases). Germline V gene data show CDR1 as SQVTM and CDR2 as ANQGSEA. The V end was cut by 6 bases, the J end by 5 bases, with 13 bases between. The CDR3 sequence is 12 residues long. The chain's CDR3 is CSVHDSPYGYTF. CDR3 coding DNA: TGCAGCGTGCACGACAGTCCTTATGGCTACACCTTC. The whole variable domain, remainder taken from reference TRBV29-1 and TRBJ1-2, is SAVISQKPSRDICQRGTSLTIQCQVDSQVTMMFWYRQQPGQSLTLIATANQGSEATYESGFVIDKFPISRPNLTFSTLTVSNMSPEDSSIYLCSVHDSPYGYTFGSGTRLTVV.

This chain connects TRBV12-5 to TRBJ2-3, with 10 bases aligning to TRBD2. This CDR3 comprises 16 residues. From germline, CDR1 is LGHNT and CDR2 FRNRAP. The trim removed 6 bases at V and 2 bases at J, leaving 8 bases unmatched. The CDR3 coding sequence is TGTGCTAGTGGGCTTACTAGCGGGGCATACACAGATACGCAGTATTTT. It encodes CASGLTSGAYTDTQYF.

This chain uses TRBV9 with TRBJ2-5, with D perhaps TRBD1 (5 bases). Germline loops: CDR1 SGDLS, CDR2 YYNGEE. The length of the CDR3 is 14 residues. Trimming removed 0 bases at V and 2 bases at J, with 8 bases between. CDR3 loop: CASSVGGNQETQYF. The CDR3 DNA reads TGTGCCAGCAGCGTAGGGGGCAATCAAGAGACCCAGTACTTC.

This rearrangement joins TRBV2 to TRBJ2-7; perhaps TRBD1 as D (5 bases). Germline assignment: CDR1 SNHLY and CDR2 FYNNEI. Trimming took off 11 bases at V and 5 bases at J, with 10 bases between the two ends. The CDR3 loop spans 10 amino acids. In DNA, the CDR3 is TGTGCCGGCCAGGGTAACGAGCAGTACTTC. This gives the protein CAGQGNEQYF.

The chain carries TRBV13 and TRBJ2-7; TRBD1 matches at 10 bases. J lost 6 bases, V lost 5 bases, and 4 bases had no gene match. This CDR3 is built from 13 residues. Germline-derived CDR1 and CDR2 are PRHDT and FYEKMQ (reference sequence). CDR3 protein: CASSPGTGAEQYF. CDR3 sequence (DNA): TGTGCCAGCAGCCCCGGGACAGGGGCCGAGCAGTACTTC.

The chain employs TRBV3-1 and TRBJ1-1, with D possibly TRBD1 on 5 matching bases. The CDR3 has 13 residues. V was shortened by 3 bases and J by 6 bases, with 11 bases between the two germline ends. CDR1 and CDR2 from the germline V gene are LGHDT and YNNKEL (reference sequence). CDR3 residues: CASSQLDSAEAFF. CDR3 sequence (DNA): TGTGCCAGCAGCCAGTTAGACAGTGCTGAAGCTTTCTTT.

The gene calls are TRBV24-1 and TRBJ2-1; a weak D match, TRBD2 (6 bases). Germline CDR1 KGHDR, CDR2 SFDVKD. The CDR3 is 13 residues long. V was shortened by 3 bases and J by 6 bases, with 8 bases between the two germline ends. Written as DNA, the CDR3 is TGTGCCACCAGTGATCCGACTAGCAATGAGCAGTTCTTC. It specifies CATSDPTSNEQFF.

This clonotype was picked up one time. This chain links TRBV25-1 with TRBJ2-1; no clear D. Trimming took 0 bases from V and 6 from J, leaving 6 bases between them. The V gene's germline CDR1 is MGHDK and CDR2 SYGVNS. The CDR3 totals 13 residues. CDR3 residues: CASSEYDGNEQFF. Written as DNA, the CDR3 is TGTGCCAGCAGTGAATACGACGGCAATGAGCAGTTCTTC.

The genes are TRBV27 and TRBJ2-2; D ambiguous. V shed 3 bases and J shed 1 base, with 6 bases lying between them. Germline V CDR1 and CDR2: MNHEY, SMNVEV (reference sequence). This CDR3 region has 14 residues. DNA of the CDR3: TGTGCCAGCAGTTTGAACCAGAACACCGGGGAGCTGTTTTTT. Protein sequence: CASSLNQNTGELFF.

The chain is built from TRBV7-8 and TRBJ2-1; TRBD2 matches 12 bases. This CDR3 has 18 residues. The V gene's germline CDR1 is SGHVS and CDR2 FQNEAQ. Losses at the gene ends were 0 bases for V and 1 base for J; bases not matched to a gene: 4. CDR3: CASSLALAGGGSYNEQFF. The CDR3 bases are TGTGCCAGCAGCTTAGCGCTAGCGGGGGGGGGATCCTACAATGAGCAGTTCTTC.

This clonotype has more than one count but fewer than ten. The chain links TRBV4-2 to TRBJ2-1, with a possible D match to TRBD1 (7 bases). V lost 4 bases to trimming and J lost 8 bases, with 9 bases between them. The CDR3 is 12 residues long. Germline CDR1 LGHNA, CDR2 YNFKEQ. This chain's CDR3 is CASSPRGDEQFF. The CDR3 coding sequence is TGTGCCAGCAGCCCCAGGGGGGATGAGCAGTTCTTC.

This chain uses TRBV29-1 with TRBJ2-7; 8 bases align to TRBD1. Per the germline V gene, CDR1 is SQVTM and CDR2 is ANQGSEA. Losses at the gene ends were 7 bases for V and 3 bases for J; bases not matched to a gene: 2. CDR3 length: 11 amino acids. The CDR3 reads CSGDRGYEQYF. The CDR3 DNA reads TGCAGCGGCGACAGGGGCTACGAGCAGTACTTC.

The CDR3 coding sequence is TGCGCCAGCAGCCCCCTAGGGGGGGAGCAGTTCTTC. Translation: CASSPLGGEQFF. This chain connects TRBV5-1 to TRBJ2-1; tentatively, D is TRBD1 or TRBD2 (6 bases each). The CDR3 totals 12 residues. Germline V CDR1 and CDR2: SGHRS, YFSETQ. Trimming pared 4 bases from V and 10 bases from J, leaving 12 bases between. Combining the CDR3 with reference TRBV5-1 and TRBJ2-1 gives the whole variable domain KAGVTQTPRYLIKTRGQQVTLSCSPISGHRSVSWYQQTPGQGLQFLFEYFSETQRNKGNFPGRFSGRQFSNSRSEMNVSTLELGDSALYLCASSPLGGEQFFGPGTRLTVL.

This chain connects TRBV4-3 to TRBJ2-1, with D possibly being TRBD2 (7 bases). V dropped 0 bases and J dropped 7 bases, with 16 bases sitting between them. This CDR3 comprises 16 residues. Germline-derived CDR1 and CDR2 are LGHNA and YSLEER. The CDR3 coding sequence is TGCGCCAGCAGCCAAGACTCAGGGCGGGGGCTAAATGAGCAGTTCTTC. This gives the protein CASSQDSGRGLNEQFF.

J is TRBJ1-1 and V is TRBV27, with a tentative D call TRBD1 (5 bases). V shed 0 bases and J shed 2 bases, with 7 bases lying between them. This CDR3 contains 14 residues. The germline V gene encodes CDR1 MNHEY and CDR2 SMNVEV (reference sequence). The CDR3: CASSLSGPNTEAFF. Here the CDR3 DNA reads TGTGCCAGCAGTTTATCGGGACCAAACACTGAAGCTTTCTTT.